The T cell receptor (beta chain) under discussion was sequenced for a study of T cells in narcolepsy. Only in-frame clones appear in the TCRdb table, and some are missing; sequencing was by immunoSEQ multiplex PCR. The sample includes 25,000 to 35,000 clones, roughly nine tenths of them seen just once. Germline assignment: CDR1 MDHEN and CDR2 SYDVKM. Trimming took off 7 bases at V and 2 bases at J, with 15 bases between the two ends. The CDR3 is 15 residues long. Sequenced: CD45RA- memory CD4+ T cells from PBMCs. This TCR derives from a human donor with narcolepsy. The rearrangement joins TRBV28 to TRBJ1-5, with D tentatively TRBD1 (6 bases). The CDR3 loop is CASTSEAGGNQPQHF. The CDR3 region has the DNA TGTGCCAGCACCTCCGAGGCAGGGGGCAATCAGCCCCAGCATTTT.